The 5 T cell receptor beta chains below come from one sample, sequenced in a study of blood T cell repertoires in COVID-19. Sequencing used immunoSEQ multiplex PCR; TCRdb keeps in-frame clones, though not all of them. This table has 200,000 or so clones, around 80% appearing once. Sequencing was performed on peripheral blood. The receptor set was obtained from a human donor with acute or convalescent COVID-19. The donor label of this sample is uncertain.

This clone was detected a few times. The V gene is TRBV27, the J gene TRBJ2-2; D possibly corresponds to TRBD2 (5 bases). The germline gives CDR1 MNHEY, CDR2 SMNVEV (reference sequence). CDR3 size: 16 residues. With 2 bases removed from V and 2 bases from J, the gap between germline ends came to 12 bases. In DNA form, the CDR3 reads TGTGCCAGCAGTTTAGTCAGTCCGGGAAACACCGGGGAGCTGTTTTTT. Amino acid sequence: CASSLVSPGNTGELFF.

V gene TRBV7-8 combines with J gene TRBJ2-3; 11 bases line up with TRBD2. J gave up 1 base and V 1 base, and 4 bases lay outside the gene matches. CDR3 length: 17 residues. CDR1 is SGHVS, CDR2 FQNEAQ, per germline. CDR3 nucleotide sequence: TGTGCCAGCAGCTTAGACCTACTAGCGGGAGGCACAGATACGCAGTATTTT. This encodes CASSLDLLAGGTDTQYF.

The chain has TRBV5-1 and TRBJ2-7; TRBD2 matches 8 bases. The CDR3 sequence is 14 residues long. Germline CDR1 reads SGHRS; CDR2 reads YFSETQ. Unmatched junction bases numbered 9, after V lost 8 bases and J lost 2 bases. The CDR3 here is CASKLAASTYEQYF. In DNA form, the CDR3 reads TGCGCCAGTAAACTAGCGGCCAGCACCTACGAGCAGTACTTC. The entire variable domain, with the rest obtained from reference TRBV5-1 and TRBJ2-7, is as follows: KAGVTQTPRYLIKTRGQQVTLSCSPISGHRSVSWYQQTPGQGLQFLFEYFSETQRNKGNFPGRFSGRQFSNSRSEMNVSTLELGDSALYLCASKLAASTYEQYFGPGTRLTVT.

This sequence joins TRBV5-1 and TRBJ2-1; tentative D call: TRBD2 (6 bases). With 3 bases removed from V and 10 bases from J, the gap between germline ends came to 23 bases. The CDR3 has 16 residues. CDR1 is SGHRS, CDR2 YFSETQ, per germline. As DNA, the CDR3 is TGCGCCAGCAGCTCGGGAGTAGGATGGGGGAGTGGCGAGCAGTTCTTC. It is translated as CASSSGVGWGSGEQFF.

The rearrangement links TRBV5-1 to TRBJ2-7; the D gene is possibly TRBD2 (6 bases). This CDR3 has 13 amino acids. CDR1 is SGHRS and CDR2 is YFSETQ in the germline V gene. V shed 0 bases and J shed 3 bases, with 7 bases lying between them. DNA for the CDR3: TGCGCCAGCAGCTTGGTGGGAGGCTACGAGCAGTACTTC. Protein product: CASSLVGGYEQYF.